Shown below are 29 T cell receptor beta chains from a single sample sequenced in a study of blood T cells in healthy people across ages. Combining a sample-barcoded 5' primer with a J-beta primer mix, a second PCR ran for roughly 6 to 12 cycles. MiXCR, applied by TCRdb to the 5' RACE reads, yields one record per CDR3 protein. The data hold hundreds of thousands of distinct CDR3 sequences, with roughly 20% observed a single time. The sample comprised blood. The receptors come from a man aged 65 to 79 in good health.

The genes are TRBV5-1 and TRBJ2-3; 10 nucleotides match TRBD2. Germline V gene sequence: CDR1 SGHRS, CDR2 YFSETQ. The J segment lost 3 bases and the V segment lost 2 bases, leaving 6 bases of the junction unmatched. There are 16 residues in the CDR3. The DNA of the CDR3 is TGCGCCAGCAGCTTCGGGGCTAGCGGGAGAACAGATACGCAGTATTTT. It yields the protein CASSFGASGRTDTQYF.

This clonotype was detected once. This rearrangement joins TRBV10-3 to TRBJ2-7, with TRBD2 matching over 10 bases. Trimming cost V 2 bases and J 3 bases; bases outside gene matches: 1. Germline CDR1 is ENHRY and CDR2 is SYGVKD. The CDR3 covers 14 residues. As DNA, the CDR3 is TGTGCCATCAGTGAGGGACTAGCGGACTACGAGCAGTACTTC. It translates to CAISEGLADYEQYF.

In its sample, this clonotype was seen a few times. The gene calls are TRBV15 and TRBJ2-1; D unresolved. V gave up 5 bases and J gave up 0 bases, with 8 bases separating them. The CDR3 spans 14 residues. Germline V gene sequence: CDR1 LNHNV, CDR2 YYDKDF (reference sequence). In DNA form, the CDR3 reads TGTGCCACCAGCCCCTCCAGCTCCTACAATGAGCAGTTCTTC. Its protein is CATSPSSSYNEQFF.

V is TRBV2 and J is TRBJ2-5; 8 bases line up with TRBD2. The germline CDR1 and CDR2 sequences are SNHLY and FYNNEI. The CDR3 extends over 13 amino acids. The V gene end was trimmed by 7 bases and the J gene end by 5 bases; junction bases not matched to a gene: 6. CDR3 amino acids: CASNREGGETQYF. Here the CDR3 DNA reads TGTGCCAGCAACCGGGAGGGCGGCGAGACCCAGTACTTC. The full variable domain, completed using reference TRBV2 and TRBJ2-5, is EPEVTQTPSHQVTQMGQEVILRCVPISNHLYFYWYRQILGQKVEFLVSFYNNEISEKSEIFDDQFSVERPDGSNFTLKIRSTKLEDSAMYFCASNREGGETQYFGPGTRLLVL.

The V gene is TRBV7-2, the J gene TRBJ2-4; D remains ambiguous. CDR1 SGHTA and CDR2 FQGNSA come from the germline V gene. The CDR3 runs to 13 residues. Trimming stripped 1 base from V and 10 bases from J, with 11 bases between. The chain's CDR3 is CASSLEDGGIQYF. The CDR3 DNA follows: TGTGCCAGCAGCTTAGAGGACGGTGGTATTCAGTACTTC.

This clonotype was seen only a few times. CDR3 DNA: TGCGCCAGCAGCTTGGACGGCAGGAATTCTGCTGCAACTAATGAAAAACTGTTTTTT. It codes for CASSLDGRNSAATNEKLFF. V usage is TRBV5-1 and J usage is TRBJ1-4; D remains unclear. The germline V and J ends were trimmed by 0 bases and 0 bases, with 18 bases remaining between them. This CDR3 region has 19 residues. The germline V gene encodes CDR1 SGHRS and CDR2 YFSETQ.

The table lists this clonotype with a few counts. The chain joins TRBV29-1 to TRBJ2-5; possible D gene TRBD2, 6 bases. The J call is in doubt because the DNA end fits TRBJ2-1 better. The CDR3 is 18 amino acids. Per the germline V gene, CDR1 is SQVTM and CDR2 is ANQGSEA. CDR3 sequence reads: CSVAHERERLAGNNEQFF. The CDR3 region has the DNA TGCAGCGTTGCCCATGAACGGGAAAGACTGGCGGGGAACAATGAGCAGTTCTTC.

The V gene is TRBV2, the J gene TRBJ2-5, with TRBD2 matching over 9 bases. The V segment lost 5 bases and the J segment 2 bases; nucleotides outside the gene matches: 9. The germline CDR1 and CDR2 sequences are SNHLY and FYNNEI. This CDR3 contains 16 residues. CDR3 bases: TGTGCCAGCAGTACAAGACTAGCGGTCCATCAAGAGACCCAGTACTTC. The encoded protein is CASSTRLAVHQETQYF.

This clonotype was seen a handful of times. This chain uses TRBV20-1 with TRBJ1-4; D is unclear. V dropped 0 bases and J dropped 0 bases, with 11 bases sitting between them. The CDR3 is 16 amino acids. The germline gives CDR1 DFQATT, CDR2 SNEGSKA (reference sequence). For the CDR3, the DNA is TGCAGTGCTAGAGATCTCGGGGTAGCAACTAATGAAAAACTGTTTTTT. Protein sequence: CSARDLGVATNEKLFF.

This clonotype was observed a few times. CDR3 DNA: TGTGCCAGCAGTTTACAGGGGGCGCGCACTGAAGCTTTCTTT. Translation: CASSLQGARTEAFF. J is TRBJ1-1 and V is TRBV27, with 8 bases aligning to TRBD1. The CDR3 spans 14 residues. Germline V lookup: CDR1 MNHEY, CDR2 SMNVEV (reference sequence). The trim removed 2 bases at V and 4 bases at J, leaving 3 bases unmatched.

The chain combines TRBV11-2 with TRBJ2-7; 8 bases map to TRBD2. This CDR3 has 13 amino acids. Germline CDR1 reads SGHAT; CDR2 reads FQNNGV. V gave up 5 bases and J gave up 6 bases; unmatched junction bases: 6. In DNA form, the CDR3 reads TGTGCCAGCAGCAATAGCGGGAAGGGCGAGCAGTACTTC. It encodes CASSNSGKGEQYF.

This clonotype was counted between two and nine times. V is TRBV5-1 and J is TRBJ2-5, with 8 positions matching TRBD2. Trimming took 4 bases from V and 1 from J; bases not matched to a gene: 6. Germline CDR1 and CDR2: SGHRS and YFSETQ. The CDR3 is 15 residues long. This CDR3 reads CASSLRGRTQETQYF. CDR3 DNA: TGCGCCAGCAGCCTGCGCGGGAGGACCCAAGAGACCCAGTACTTC. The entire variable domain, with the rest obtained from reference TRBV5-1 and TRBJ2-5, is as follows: KAGVTQTPRYLIKTRGQQVTLSCSPISGHRSVSWYQQTPGQGLQFLFEYFSETQRNKGNFPGRFSGRQFSNSRSEMNVSTLELGDSALYLCASSLRGRTQETQYFGPGTRLLVL.

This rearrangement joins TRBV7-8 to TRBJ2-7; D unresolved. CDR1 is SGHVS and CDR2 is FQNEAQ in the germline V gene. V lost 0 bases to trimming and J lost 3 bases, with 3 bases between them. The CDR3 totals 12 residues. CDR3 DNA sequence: TGTGCCAGCAGCTTAGCGTACTACGAGCAGTACTTC. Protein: CASSLAYYEQYF.

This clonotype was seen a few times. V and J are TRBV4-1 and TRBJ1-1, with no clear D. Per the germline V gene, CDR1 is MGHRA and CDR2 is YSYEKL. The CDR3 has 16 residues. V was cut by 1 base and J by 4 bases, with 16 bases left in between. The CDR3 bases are TGCGCCAGCAGCCAAGGTGGTATAGGGATTTTCACTGAAGCTTTCTTT. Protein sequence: CASSQGGIGIFTEAFF.

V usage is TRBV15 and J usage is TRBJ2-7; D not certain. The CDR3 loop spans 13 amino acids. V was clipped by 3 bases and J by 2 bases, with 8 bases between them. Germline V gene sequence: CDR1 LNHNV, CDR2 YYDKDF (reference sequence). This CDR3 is CATSSPQAYEQYF. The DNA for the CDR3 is TGTGCCACCAGCAGTCCCCAAGCCTACGAGCAGTACTTC.

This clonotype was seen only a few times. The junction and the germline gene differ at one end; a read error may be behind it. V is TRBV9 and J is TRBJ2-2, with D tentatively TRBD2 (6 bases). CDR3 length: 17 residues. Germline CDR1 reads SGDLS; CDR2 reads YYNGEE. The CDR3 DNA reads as TGTGCCAGCAGCGTAGCCCCAGGGCTAGCTGCCACCGGGGGGCTGTTTTTT. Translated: CASSVAPGLAATGGLFF.

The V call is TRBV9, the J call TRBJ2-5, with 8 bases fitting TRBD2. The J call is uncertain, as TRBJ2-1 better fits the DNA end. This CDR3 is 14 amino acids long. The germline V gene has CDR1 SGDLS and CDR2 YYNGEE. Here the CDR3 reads CASSVVAGGNEQFF. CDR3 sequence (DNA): TGTGCCAGCAGCGTAGTTGCGGGAGGCAATGAGCAGTTCTTC.

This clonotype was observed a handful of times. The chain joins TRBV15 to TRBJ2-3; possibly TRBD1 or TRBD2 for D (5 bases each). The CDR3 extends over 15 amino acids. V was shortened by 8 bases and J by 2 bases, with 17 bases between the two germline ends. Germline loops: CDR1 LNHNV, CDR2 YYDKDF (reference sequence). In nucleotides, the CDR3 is TGTGCCACCTCCCTCCCGGGGCAGATCACAGATACGCAGTATTTT. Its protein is CATSLPGQITDTQYF. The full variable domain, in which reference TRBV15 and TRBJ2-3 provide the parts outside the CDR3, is DAMVIQNPRYQVTQFGKPVTLSCSQTLNHNVMYWYQQKSSQAPKLLFHYYDKDFNNEADTPDNFQSRRPNTSFCFLDIRSPGLGDTAMYLCATSLPGQITDTQYFGPGTRLTVL.

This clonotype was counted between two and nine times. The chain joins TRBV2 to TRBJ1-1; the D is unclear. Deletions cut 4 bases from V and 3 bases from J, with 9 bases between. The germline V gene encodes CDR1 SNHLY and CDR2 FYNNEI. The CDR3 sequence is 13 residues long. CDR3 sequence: CASSGGDDTEAFF. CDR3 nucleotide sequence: TGTGCCAGCAGTGGAGGAGATGACACTGAAGCTTTCTTT.

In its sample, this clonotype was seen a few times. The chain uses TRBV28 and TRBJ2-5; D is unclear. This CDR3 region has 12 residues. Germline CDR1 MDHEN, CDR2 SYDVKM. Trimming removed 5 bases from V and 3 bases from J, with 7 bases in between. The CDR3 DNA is TGTGCCAGCAGTGGAATGAAAGAGACCCAGTACTTC. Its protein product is CASSGMKETQYF.

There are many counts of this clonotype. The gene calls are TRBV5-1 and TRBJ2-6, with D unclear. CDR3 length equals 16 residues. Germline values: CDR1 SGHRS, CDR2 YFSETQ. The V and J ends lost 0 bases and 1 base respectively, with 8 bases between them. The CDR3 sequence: CASSLDRRSGANVLTF. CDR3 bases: TGCGCCAGCAGCTTGGACAGACGTTCTGGGGCCAACGTCCTGACTTTC.

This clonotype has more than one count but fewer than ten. The CDR3 loop reads CASSYEGYNYEQYF. CDR3 bases: TGTGCCAGCAGTTACGAAGGCTACAACTACGAGCAGTACTTC. The chain couples TRBV6-2 or TRBV6-3 to TRBJ2-5; D is uncertain. The J call may be faulty, since TRBJ2-7 better matches the DNA end. Germline CDR1 and CDR2: MNHEY and SVGEGT. This CDR3 spans 14 amino acids.

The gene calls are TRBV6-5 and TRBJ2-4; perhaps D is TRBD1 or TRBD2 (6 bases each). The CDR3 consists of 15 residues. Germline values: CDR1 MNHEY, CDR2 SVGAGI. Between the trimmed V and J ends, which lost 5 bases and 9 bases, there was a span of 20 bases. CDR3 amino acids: CASSETQGGHRIQYF. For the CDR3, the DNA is TGTGCCAGCAGTGAGACACAGGGAGGTCATCGCATTCAGTACTTC.

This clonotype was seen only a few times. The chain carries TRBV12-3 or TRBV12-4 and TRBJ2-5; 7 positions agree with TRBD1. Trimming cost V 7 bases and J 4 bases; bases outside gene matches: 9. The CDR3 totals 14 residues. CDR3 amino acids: CASTSATGSETQYF. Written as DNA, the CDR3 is TGTGCCAGCACTTCCGCGACAGGGTCAGAGACCCAGTACTTC.

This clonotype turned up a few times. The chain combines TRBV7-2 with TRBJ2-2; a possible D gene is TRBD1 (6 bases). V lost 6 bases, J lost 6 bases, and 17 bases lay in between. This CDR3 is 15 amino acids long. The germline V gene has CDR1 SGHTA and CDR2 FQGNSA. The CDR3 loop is CASREAGAVSGELFF. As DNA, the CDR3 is TGTGCCAGCAGAGAAGCAGGGGCGGTTTCCGGGGAGCTGTTTTTT.

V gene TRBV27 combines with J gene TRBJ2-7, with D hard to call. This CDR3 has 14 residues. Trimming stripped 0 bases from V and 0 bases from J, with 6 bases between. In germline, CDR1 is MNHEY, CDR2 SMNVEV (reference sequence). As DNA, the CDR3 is TGTGCCAGCAGTTTATCCAGCACCTCCTACGAGCAGTACTTC. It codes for CASSLSSTSYEQYF.

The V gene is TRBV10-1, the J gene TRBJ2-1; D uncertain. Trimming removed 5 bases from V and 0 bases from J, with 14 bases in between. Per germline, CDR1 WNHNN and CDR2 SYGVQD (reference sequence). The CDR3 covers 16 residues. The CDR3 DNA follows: TGCGCCAGCAGTCCGTCACTCGCGTCCTCCTACAATGAGCAGTTCTTC. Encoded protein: CASSPSLASSYNEQFF.

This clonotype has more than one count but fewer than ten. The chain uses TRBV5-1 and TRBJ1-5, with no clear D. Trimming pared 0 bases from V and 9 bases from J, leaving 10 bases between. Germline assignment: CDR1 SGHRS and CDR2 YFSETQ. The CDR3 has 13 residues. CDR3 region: CASSLGSEGPQHF. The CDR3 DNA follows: TGCGCCAGCAGCTTGGGCAGTGAAGGGCCCCAGCATTTT.

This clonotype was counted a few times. CDR3 in amino acids: CASSYSGQGAVGYTF. The CDR3 DNA reads as TGTGCCAGCAGTTACTCAGGACAGGGGGCTGTTGGCTACACCTTC. The V and J genes are TRBV6-5 and TRBJ1-2, with 11 bases that match TRBD1. Trimming removed 0 bases from V and 7 bases from J; junction bases left unmatched: 4. The CDR3 length is 15 residues. The germline V gene has CDR1 MNHEY and CDR2 SVGAGI.